This TCR beta chain was identified in a study of blood T cells in healthy people across ages. This clonotype was detected a few times. V was pared by 6 bases and J by 7 bases, with 12 bases of the junction left unmatched. The V gene's germline CDR1 is SQVTM and CDR2 ANQGSEA. The CDR3 totals 14 residues. Then a second PCR, running about 6 to 12 cycles, was carried out with a sample-barcoded 5' primer and a J-beta primer mix. TCRdb redid the calling of the 5' RACE reads with MiXCR, one entry per CDR3 protein. The sample carries hundreds of thousands of distinct CDR3 sequences, more than 20% recorded once. The sample also formed part of further work on T cells of mothers and their children. Per that study: Detection of persistent microchimeric T cell clones did not occur.

This rearrangement joins TRBV29-1 to TRBJ2-5, with 9 bases that match TRBD2. Sequenced material: blood. The receptor was derived from a boy aged 5-17 years in good health. CDR3 sequence: CSVVLGTSIVTQYF. The CDR3 nucleotides are TGCAGCGTCGTACTCGGGACTAGCATCGTGACCCAGTACTTC.